This T cell receptor beta chain originates from a study of metastatic and nonmetastatic thyroid tumors. CDR3 length equals 15 residues. Trimming cost V 4 bases and J 0 bases, with 10 bases left between them. CDR1 and CDR2 (germline): LNHDA, SQIVND (reference sequence). Every patient was untreated before thyroid surgery. This clone has a count of ten or more. TCRdb redid the clone calls on the PCR reads using MiXCR. The sample records tens of thousands of clones, under 30% being singletons. The sequenced sample was blood. The chain recombines TRBV19 with TRBJ1-3, with D possibly being TRBD1 (6 bases). This TCR came from a male donor with papillary thyroid cancer or a benign thyroid nodule (not recorded which). Some clones in this sample may be carry-over from other donors' samples. The CDR3 spells CASSTGQYSGNTIYF. The CDR3 DNA is TGTGCCAGTAGTACCGGACAGTACTCTGGAAACACCATATATTTT.